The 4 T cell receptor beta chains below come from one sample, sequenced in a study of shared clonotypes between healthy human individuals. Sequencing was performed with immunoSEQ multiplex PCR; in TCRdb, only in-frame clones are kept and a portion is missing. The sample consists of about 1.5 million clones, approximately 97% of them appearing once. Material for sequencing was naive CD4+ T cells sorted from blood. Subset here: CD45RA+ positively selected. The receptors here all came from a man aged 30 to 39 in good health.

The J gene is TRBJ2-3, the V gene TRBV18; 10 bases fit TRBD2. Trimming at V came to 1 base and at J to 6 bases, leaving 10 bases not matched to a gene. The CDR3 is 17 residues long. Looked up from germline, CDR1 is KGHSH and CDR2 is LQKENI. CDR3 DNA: TGTGCCAGCTCACCACTGCTAGCGGGAGCCCACAGGGATACGCAGTATTTT. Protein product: CASSPLLAGAHRDTQYF. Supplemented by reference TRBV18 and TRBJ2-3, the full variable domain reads NAGVMQNPRHLVRRRGQEARLRCSPMKGHSHVYWYRQLPEEGLKFMVYLQKENIIDESGMPKERFSAEFPKEGPSILRIQQVVRGDSAAYFCASSPLLAGAHRDTQYFGPGTRLTVL.

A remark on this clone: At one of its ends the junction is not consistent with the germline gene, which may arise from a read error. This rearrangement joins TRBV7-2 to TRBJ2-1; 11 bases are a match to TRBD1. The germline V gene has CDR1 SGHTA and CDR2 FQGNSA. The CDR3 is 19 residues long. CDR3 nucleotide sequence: TGTGCCGGCAGCTCCAAAGGACAGGGGGCTGTGCACTCCTACAATGAGCAGTTCTTC. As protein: CAGSSKGQGAVHSYNEQFF.

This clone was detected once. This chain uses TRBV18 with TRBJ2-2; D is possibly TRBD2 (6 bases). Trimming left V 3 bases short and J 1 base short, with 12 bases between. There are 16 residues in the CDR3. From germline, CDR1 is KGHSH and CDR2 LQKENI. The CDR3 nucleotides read TGTGCCAGCTCACCGGTACTAGCAGTGAACACCGGGGAGCTGTTTTTT. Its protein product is CASSPVLAVNTGELFF.

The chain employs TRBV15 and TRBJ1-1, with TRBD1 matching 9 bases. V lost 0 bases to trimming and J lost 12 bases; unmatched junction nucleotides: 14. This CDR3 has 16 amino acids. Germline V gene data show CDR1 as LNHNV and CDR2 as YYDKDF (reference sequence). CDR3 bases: TGTGCCACCAGCAGAGATCCTGCGGGGACAGGGCTTATAACTTTCTTT. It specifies CATSRDPAGTGLITFF.